Shown below are 32 T cell receptor beta chains from a single sample sequenced in a study of cytomegalovirus exposure and HLA in healthy donors. A multiplex PCR was run with 60 Vbeta primers and 13 Jbeta primers. The repertoire was sequenced with immunoSEQ multiplex PCR; TCRdb's copy has only in-frame clones and lacks some. This sample has around 110,000 clones, with roughly three fifths found just once. Sample: PBMCs. The receptor set was obtained from a middle-aged woman in good health and CMV-seropositive.

The V gene is TRBV2, the J gene TRBJ2-3, with D unresolved. The CDR3 has 11 amino acids. V lost 6 bases and J lost 6, with 7 bases in between. The germline V gene encodes CDR1 SNHLY and CDR2 FYNNEI. The CDR3 nucleotides read TGTGCCAGCAGGGGCTCGGATACGCAGTATTTT. Its translation is CASRGSDTQYF. The variable domain in full, with the rest retrieved from reference TRBV2 and TRBJ2-3, is EPEVTQTPSHQVTQMGQEVILRCVPISNHLYFYWYRQILGQKVEFLVSFYNNEISEKSEIFDDQFSVERPDGSNFTLKIRSTKLEDSAMYFCASRGSDTQYFGPGTRLTVL.

V usage is TRBV9 and J usage is TRBJ2-7, with D perhaps TRBD2 (5 bases). V was pared by 0 bases and J by 2 bases, with 15 bases between. In germline, CDR1 is SGDLS, CDR2 YYNGEE. This CDR3 region has 16 residues. CDR3 DNA sequence: TGTGCCAGCAGCGTAGCCCCCGGGATCGCTACCTACGAGCAGTACTTC. This sequence encodes CASSVAPGIATYEQYF.

The V call is TRBV11-2, the J call TRBJ1-2, with 8 nucleotides matching TRBD1. Germline V gene data show CDR1 as SGHAT and CDR2 as FQNNGV. The CDR3 is 13 amino acids. With V trimmed by 6 bases and J by 2 bases, 2 bases remained unmatched. CDR3 sequence reads: CASRRTGNYGYTF. The DNA for the CDR3 is TGTGCCAGCAGGAGGACAGGGAACTATGGCTACACCTTC.

The chain has TRBV7-9 and TRBJ1-1, with a weak D call TRBD1 (5 bases). The CDR3 loop spans 19 amino acids. V was pared by 1 base and J by 4 bases, with 25 bases between. Per the germline V gene, CDR1 is SEHNR and CDR2 is FQNEAQ (reference sequence). CDR3 nucleotides: TGTGCCAGCAGCTTAGGACTAGGTAAGGTAAAGGACCAGGGCACTGAAGCTTTCTTT. It yields the protein CASSLGLGKVKDQGTEAFF.

A few counts support this clone. This chain links TRBV30 with TRBJ2-2; D unclear. V was cut by 2 bases and J by 5 bases, with 6 bases left in between. Germline CDR1 GTSNPN, CDR2 SVGIG (reference sequence). This CDR3 spans 12 amino acids. For the CDR3, the DNA is TGTGCCTGGAGTTCAGCGACCGGGGAGCTGTTTTTT. Encoded protein: CAWSSATGELFF. The full variable domain, in which reference TRBV30 and TRBJ2-2 provide the parts outside the CDR3, is SQTIHQWPATLVQPVGSPLSLECTVEGTSNPNLYWYRQAAGRGLQLLFYSVGIGQISSEVPQNLSASRPQDRQFILSSKKLLLSDSGFYLCAWSSATGELFFGEGSRLTVL.

This rearrangement joins TRBV5-6 to TRBJ2-7; 7 nucleotides align to TRBD2. The CDR3 sequence is 14 residues long. The germline gives CDR1 SGHDT, CDR2 YYEEEE. Germline trimming cut 8 bases from V and 1 base from J; bases unmatched to any gene: 9. CDR3 DNA: TGTGCCAGTTCGGGGAGGGGTCATTCCTACGAGCAGTACTTC. As protein: CASSGRGHSYEQYF.

The chain employs TRBV5-1 and TRBJ2-1; D is possibly TRBD2 (5 bases). Per germline, CDR1 SGHRS and CDR2 YFSETQ. This CDR3 has 17 residues. Trimming stripped 3 bases from V and 9 bases from J, with 25 bases between. The CDR3 DNA reads TGCGCCAGCAGCTCAGGAATGTTGGCGGGCGCCTCACTTGAGCAGTTCTTC. Its protein product is CASSSGMLAGASLEQFF.

The chain employs TRBV9 and TRBJ2-3; 7 positions agree with TRBD2. The length of the CDR3 is 15 residues. The germline V gene has CDR1 SGDLS and CDR2 YYNGEE. J lost 0 bases, V lost 1 base, and 2 bases had no gene match. CDR3 sequence: CASSVSGGSTDTQYF. The CDR3 nucleotides read TGTGCCAGCAGCGTATCCGGGGGGAGCACAGATACGCAGTATTTT.

The chain recombines TRBV5-6 with TRBJ1-5; a weak D match, TRBD1 (5 bases). CDR1 is SGHDT and CDR2 is YYEEEE in the germline V gene. The V end was cut by 1 base, the J end by 9 bases, with 11 bases between. The CDR3 covers 13 residues. The CDR3 DNA follows: TGTGCCAGCAGCTTGTGGGGCCCTACGCCCCAGCATTTT. Translating gives CASSLWGPTPQHF.

The chain is built from TRBV7-6 and TRBJ2-7; tentatively, D is TRBD1 (5 bases). V was shortened by 2 bases and J by 3 bases, with 11 bases between the two germline ends. Germline CDR1 and CDR2: SGHVS and FNYEAQ. The CDR3 has 14 amino acids. DNA of the CDR3: TGTGCCAGCAGCTTATATCAGGACAACTACGAGCAGTACTTC. Its translation: CASSLYQDNYEQYF.

The table lists this clone with a count of one. The chain is built from TRBV7-9 and TRBJ1-6, with 7 bases lining up with TRBD1. CDR1 is SEHNR and CDR2 is FQNEAQ in the germline V gene (reference sequence). This CDR3 is built from 15 residues. Unmatched junction bases numbered 9, after V lost 3 bases and J lost 10 bases. CDR3 amino acids: CASSFNTGEGSPLHF. The CDR3, as DNA: TGTGCCAGCAGCTTCAACACAGGGGAAGGGTCACCCCTCCACTTT.

Written as DNA, the CDR3 is TGCGCCAGCCGGGACAGGGGGAATGAAAAACTGTTTTTT. Amino acid sequence: CASRDRGNEKLFF. The chain joins TRBV5-1 to TRBJ1-4, with 11 bases fitting TRBD1. There are 13 residues in the CDR3. J was trimmed by 5 bases and V by 7 bases; bases with no gene match: 1. Germline V gene lookup returns CDR1 SGHRS and CDR2 YFSETQ.

This clone was seen only a few times. The DNA of the CDR3 is TGTGCCAGCAGCGTACAAACAGGGGGCGATGAGAGGGGCTACACCTTC. Amino acids: CASSVQTGGDERGYTF. J is TRBJ1-2 and V is TRBV9, with 9 bases matching TRBD1. V gave up 1 base and J gave up 8 bases; unmatched junction bases: 12. The CDR3 contains 16 residues. Looked up from germline, CDR1 is SGDLS and CDR2 is YYNGEE.

The chain couples TRBV13 to TRBJ2-1; 7 bases fit TRBD1. The CDR3 consists of 14 residues. CDR1 PRHDT and CDR2 FYEKMQ come from the germline V gene (reference sequence). Losses at the gene ends were 0 bases for V and 7 bases for J; bases not matched to a gene: 3. The CDR3 here is CASSLGKGANEQFF. Written as DNA, the CDR3 is TGTGCCAGCAGCTTAGGAAAGGGGGCAAATGAGCAGTTCTTC.

This chain connects TRBV27 to TRBJ1-2; possible D gene TRBD1, 5 bases. Per germline, CDR1 MNHEY and CDR2 SMNVEV (reference sequence). V lost 2 bases and J lost 8, with 18 bases in between. This CDR3 contains 15 residues. The CDR3 sequence is CASSLLRSGWRGYTF. CDR3 nucleotide sequence: TGTGCCAGCAGTTTACTTAGATCAGGGTGGCGAGGCTACACCTTC.

V gene TRBV12-5 combines with J gene TRBJ2-7, with 11 bases identical to TRBD2. The junction had 6 bases not matched to a gene; V was cut back by 2 bases and J by 3 bases. In germline, CDR1 is LGHNT, CDR2 FRNRAP. This CDR3 comprises 16 residues. This CDR3 is CASGLWTSGPYYEQYF. CDR3 DNA sequence: TGTGCTAGTGGTTTGTGGACTAGCGGGCCTTACTACGAGCAGTACTTC.

This chain uses TRBV18 with TRBJ2-5; no reliable D call. Germline-derived CDR1 and CDR2 are KGHSH and LQKENI. V lost 2 bases, J lost 2 bases, and 12 bases lay in between. The CDR3 consists of 15 residues. Here the CDR3 DNA reads TGTGCCAGCTCACCAACGTCTGGCCAGCAAGAGACCCAGTACTTC. It is translated as CASSPTSGQQETQYF.

This clone was detected a few times. The chain employs TRBV29-1 and TRBJ1-1; D uncertain. Trimming took off 6 bases at V and 1 base at J, with 6 bases between the two ends. Germline V CDR1 and CDR2: SQVTM, ANQGSEA. The CDR3 runs to 11 residues. The CDR3 protein is CSVYRNTEAFF. The CDR3 DNA sequence: TGCAGCGTCTACAGGAACACTGAAGCTTTCTTT.

The chain couples TRBV6-1 to TRBJ1-1; 8 bases agree with TRBD1. The CDR3 is made up of 13 amino acids. The V and J ends lost 5 bases and 3 bases, in that order; junction bases with no gene match: 2. Germline CDR1 and CDR2: MNHNS and SASEGT. Here the CDR3 DNA reads TGTGCCAGCAGTACGGACAGGGACACTGAAGCTTTCTTT. It encodes CASSTDRDTEAFF.

The V and J genes are TRBV9 and TRBJ2-5, with 7 bases fitting TRBD1. Germline CDR1 and CDR2: SGDLS and YYNGEE. V was pared by 2 bases and J by 3 bases, with 1 base of the junction left unmatched. The CDR3 sequence is 13 residues long. In DNA form, the CDR3 reads TGTGCCAGCAGCGTCGACAGGGAAGAGACCCAGTACTTC. The encoded protein is CASSVDREETQYF.

This clone appeared a few times. This sequence joins TRBV7-3 and TRBJ1-1; D perhaps matches TRBD1 (5 bases). The CDR3 has 13 residues. The V end was cut by 6 bases, the J end by 8 bases, with 16 bases between. Per germline, CDR1 SGHTA and CDR2 FQGTGA. This chain's CDR3 is CASRSGSTAEAFF. Written as DNA, the CDR3 is TGTGCCAGCAGGTCAGGGTCGACGGCGGAAGCTTTCTTT.

The J gene is TRBJ2-7, the V gene TRBV25-1; 8 nucleotides align to TRBD2. Germline CDR1 is MGHDK and CDR2 is SYGVNS. Trimming at V came to 7 bases and at J to 3 bases, leaving 11 bases not matched to a gene. The CDR3 is 15 amino acids. The CDR3 nucleotides are TGTGCCAGCACCCCCGGGACTAGACTTTTCTACGAGCAGTACTTC. It translates to CASTPGTRLFYEQYF.

This clone was seen a few times. This sequence joins TRBV5-4 and TRBJ1-2; D perhaps matches TRBD1 (6 bases). Germline assignment: CDR1 SGHNT and CDR2 YYREEE (reference sequence). V dropped 1 base and J dropped 6 bases, with 16 bases sitting between them. This CDR3 region has 15 residues. CDR3 coding DNA: TGTGCCAGCAGCTTGCCGGATAGACAGGTCCATGGCTACACCTTC. Its protein product is CASSLPDRQVHGYTF.

V is TRBV30 and J is TRBJ1-3; possibly TRBD1 for D (5 bases). The germline CDR1 and CDR2 sequences are GTSNPN and SVGIG (reference sequence). V lost 6 bases and J lost 4, with 19 bases in between. CDR3 length: 15 amino acids. This CDR3 reads CACLPGRLAGNTIYF. The CDR3 coding sequence is TGTGCCTGCCTCCCGGGACGACTAGCCGGAAACACCATATATTTT. The complete variable domain, with remaining parts taken from reference TRBV30 and TRBJ1-3, reads SQTIHQWPATLVQPVGSPLSLECTVEGTSNPNLYWYRQAAGRGLQLLFYSVGIGQISSEVPQNLSASRPQDRQFILSSKKLLLSDSGFYLCACLPGRLAGNTIYFGEGSWLTVV.

The V call is TRBV6-5, the J call TRBJ1-2, with 7 positions matching TRBD1. CDR1 is MNHEY and CDR2 is SVGAGI in the germline V gene. The CDR3 has 14 amino acids. Trimming at V came to 7 bases and at J to 7 bases, leaving 12 bases not matched to a gene. The CDR3 DNA reads TGTGCCAGCACCAGAGCCGGGACAGAGGTTGGCTACACCTTC. It is translated as CASTRAGTEVGYTF.

This chain uses TRBV18 with TRBJ2-1, with D perhaps matching TRBD2 (6 bases). Looked up from germline, CDR1 is KGHSH and CDR2 is LQKENI. The CDR3 runs to 16 residues. The V end lost 0 bases, the J end lost 0 bases, and 9 bases lay between the germline ends. The CDR3 reads CASSPPIGSSYNEQFF. The DNA for the CDR3 is TGTGCCAGCTCACCACCGATCGGGAGCTCCTACAATGAGCAGTTCTTC.

V usage is TRBV15 and J usage is TRBJ2-5; perhaps TRBD1 as D (6 bases). The length of the CDR3 is 14 residues. Germline V gene data show CDR1 as LNHNV and CDR2 as YYDKDF (reference sequence). Trimming took off 5 bases at V and 3 bases at J, with 13 bases between the two ends. CDR3 residues: CATSHGAGEETQYF. The CDR3 DNA sequence: TGTGCCACCAGCCACGGGGCAGGGGAAGAGACCCAGTACTTC.

This clone has only one observation. The chain uses TRBV5-4 and TRBJ1-3, with D unclear. From germline, CDR1 is SGHNT and CDR2 YYREEE (reference sequence). V lost 0 bases and J 0 bases, leaving 7 bases between the germline ends. The length of the CDR3 is 15 residues. The CDR3 loop is CASSLDLSSGNTIYF. The CDR3 bases are TGTGCCAGCAGCTTGGACCTAAGCTCTGGAAACACCATATATTTT.

The J gene is TRBJ2-7, the V gene TRBV25-1; 11 bases line up with TRBD1. The CDR3 is 16 amino acids. J lost 7 bases, V lost 5 bases, and 13 bases had no gene match. CDR1 and CDR2 (germline): MGHDK, SYGVNS. This CDR3 reads CASSPPARTGGGEQYF. DNA of the CDR3: TGTGCCAGCAGTCCACCGGCACGGACAGGGGGCGGAGAGCAGTACTTC.

The chain carries TRBV6-5 and TRBJ2-7, with TRBD1 matching 9 bases. The CDR3 is 14 residues long. V gave up 4 bases and J gave up 5 bases; unmatched junction bases: 6. Germline values: CDR1 MNHEY, CDR2 SVGAGI. The CDR3 protein is CASSFGQGRNEQYF. The CDR3 DNA sequence: TGTGCCAGCAGTTTTGGACAGGGGAGGAACGAGCAGTACTTC.

The rearrangement joins TRBV5-4 to TRBJ2-7, with TRBD1 matching over 8 bases. This CDR3 region has 11 residues. The V and J ends lost 4 bases and 7 bases, in that order; junction bases with no gene match: 1. The V gene's germline CDR1 is SGHNT and CDR2 YYREEE (reference sequence). CDR3 DNA sequence: TGTGCCAGCAGCACAGGGGGAGAGCAGTACTTC. It is translated as CASSTGGEQYF.

V and J are TRBV5-1 and TRBJ2-7; D possibly corresponds to TRBD1 (5 bases). The CDR3 runs to 14 residues. CDR1 is SGHRS, CDR2 YFSETQ, per germline. Trimming stripped 0 bases from V and 5 bases from J, with 12 bases between. The CDR3 spells CASSLVAGPHEQYF. Written as DNA, the CDR3 is TGCGCCAGCAGCTTGGTTGCAGGGCCCCACGAGCAGTACTTC.